These 26 T cell receptor beta chains originate from one sample sequenced in a study of CD8 T cells in ankylosing spondylitis. Via MiXCR, TCRdb re-called the 5' RACE reads, giving one row per CDR3 protein. The sample lists tens of thousands of distinct CDR3 sequences, 30% seen once, with roughly 42% in the top ten. Material for sequencing was synovial fluid, either unsorted or a sorted T cell fraction (not recorded which). These TCRs come from a male donor with ankylosing spondylitis.

This clonotype was detected only a few times. The chain employs TRBV11-2 and TRBJ2-1, with 7 bases identical to TRBD2. The CDR3 extends over 13 amino acids. V shed 1 base, J shed 9 bases, and the junction held 3 bases outside the gene matches. CDR1 is SGHAT, CDR2 FQNNGV, per germline. CDR3 DNA: TGTGCCAGCAGCTTAGGTGCGGGAGCTGAGCAGTTCTTC. It is translated as CASSLGAGAEQFF.

V gene TRBV12-3 or TRBV12-4 combines with J gene TRBJ2-1; D ambiguous. V gave up 5 bases and J gave up 3 bases, with 8 bases separating them. The CDR3 is 13 residues long. CDR3 protein: CASSDGFYNEQFF. The DNA for the CDR3 is TGTGCCAGCAGTGACGGTTTCTACAATGAGCAGTTCTTC.

This clonotype was seen a few times. The CDR3 region is CATSRDGLEGPGELFF. The CDR3 bases are TGTGCCACCAGCAGAGATGGGCTAGAGGGGCCCGGGGAGCTGTTTTTT. V is TRBV15 and J is TRBJ2-2; perhaps D is TRBD1 or TRBD2 (5 bases each). The germline V and J ends were trimmed by 0 bases and 6 bases, with 14 bases remaining between them. The germline gives CDR1 LNHNV, CDR2 YYDKDF (reference sequence). The CDR3 covers 16 residues.

The chain couples TRBV7-4 to TRBJ1-1; 10 nucleotides agree with TRBD1. This CDR3 comprises 15 residues. V lost 5 bases to trimming and J lost 5 bases; unmatched junction nucleotides: 8. CDR1 and CDR2 from the germline V gene are SGHVT and SQSDAQ. The CDR3 DNA is TGTGCCAGCAGCAACCCGGGACAGGGGAAAACTGAAGCTTTCTTT. It is translated as CASSNPGQGKTEAFF.

This sequence joins TRBV2 and TRBJ2-7; D may be TRBD1 or TRBD2 (5 bases each). Germline V gene lookup returns CDR1 SNHLY and CDR2 FYNNEI. The germline V and J ends were trimmed by 7 bases and 4 bases, with 17 bases remaining between them. CDR3 length: 14 amino acids. The CDR3 DNA follows: TGTGCCAGCAAAGGGACCTCAACGCCTTACGAGCAGTACTTC. Encoded protein: CASKGTSTPYEQYF.

This clonotype is judged medium-sized. The chain joins TRBV12-3 or TRBV12-4 to TRBJ2-1; D gene uncertain. V lost 6 bases to trimming and J lost 8 bases, with 11 bases between them. The CDR3 is 12 residues long. The CDR3 sequence is CASRPSGHEQFF. The CDR3 nucleotides read TGTGCCAGCAGGCCGTCAGGACATGAGCAGTTCTTC.

This clonotype was seen at least ten times. V usage is TRBV5-6 and J usage is TRBJ1-4; unclear D gene. The CDR3 sequence is 15 residues long. Germline CDR1 reads SGHDT; CDR2 reads YYEEEE. Trimming took off 0 bases at V and 0 bases at J, with 6 bases between the two ends. The CDR3 coding sequence is TGTGCCAGCAGCTTGGAGAGTGCAACTAATGAAAAACTGTTTTTT. Its translation: CASSLESATNEKLFF.

The chain carries TRBV14 and TRBJ2-3; D possibly corresponds to TRBD2 (5 bases). Germline CDR1 is SGHDN and CDR2 is FVKESK. Trimming took off 1 base at V and 4 bases at J, with 9 bases between the two ends. The CDR3 has 14 amino acids. The CDR3 DNA is TGTGCCAGCAGCCAAGTCGGGGAAGCAGATACGCAGTATTTT. Amino acid sequence: CASSQVGEADTQYF.

The CDR3: CASSWRLAGLTDTQYF. Written as DNA, the CDR3 is TGCGCCAGCAGCTGGAGACTAGCGGGACTCACAGATACGCAGTATTTT. The chain carries TRBV5-1 and TRBJ2-3; 11 bases align to TRBD2. V lost 3 bases and J lost 2; bases outside the gene matches: 5. Germline CDR1 reads SGHRS; CDR2 reads YFSETQ. This CDR3 region has 16 residues.

This clonotype has only one observation. This chain connects TRBV7-9 to TRBJ1-5, with D tentatively TRBD1 (5 bases). Per the germline V gene, CDR1 is SEHNR and CDR2 is FQNEAQ (reference sequence). V was pared by 1 base and J by 4 bases, with 14 bases between. CDR3 length equals 16 residues. The CDR3 spells CASSLDEGRQNQPQHF. In DNA, the CDR3 is TGTGCCAGCAGCTTAGATGAGGGGCGCCAAAATCAGCCCCAGCATTTT.

At least ten counts were recorded for this clonotype. The chain carries TRBV27 and TRBJ2-2, with D maybe TRBD2 (5 bases). The CDR3 is 16 amino acids. Trimming took off 0 bases at V and 5 bases at J, with 13 bases between the two ends. In germline, CDR1 is MNHEY, CDR2 SMNVEV (reference sequence). The CDR3 region has the DNA TGTGCCAGCAGTTTATCCTTAACGGGGTCGACCGGGGAGCTGTTTTTT. Its protein is CASSLSLTGSTGELFF.

DNA for the CDR3: TGTGCCAGCAGTGAATACGGCAACTATGGCTACACCTTC. It codes for CASSEYGNYGYTF. The V call is TRBV25-1, the J call TRBJ1-2; unclear D gene. The length of the CDR3 is 13 residues. From germline, CDR1 is MGHDK and CDR2 SYGVNS. Trimming removed 0 bases from V and 2 bases from J, with 4 bases in between.

This clonotype was seen more than once but under ten times. V is TRBV10-3 and J is TRBJ2-7, with D possibly matching TRBD2 (6 bases). Germline CDR1 and CDR2: ENHRY and SYGVKD. V was trimmed by 4 bases and J by 0 bases, leaving 13 bases between them. CDR3 size: 15 residues. CDR3 nucleotides: TGTGCCATCAGTGCCGAAGGCGGGACCTCCTACGAGCAGTACTTC. Translating gives CAISAEGGTSYEQYF.

A few counts support this clonotype. The chain has TRBV5-1 and TRBJ1-2; D is unresolved. This CDR3 is 21 amino acids long. V lost 0 bases, J lost 4 bases, and 31 bases lay in between. Germline CDR1 reads SGHRS; CDR2 reads YFSETQ. CDR3 sequence (DNA): TGCGCCAGCAGCTTGGACGCGGGCTTTTCGCTCTTCCTCCGCTACTTCTATGGCTACACCTTC. It translates to CASSLDAGFSLFLRYFYGYTF.

This clonotype was seen a single time. The chain joins TRBV28 to TRBJ2-6; D call uncertain. The CDR3 sequence is 16 residues long. The V gene's germline CDR1 is MDHEN and CDR2 SYDVKM. The V gene lost 1 base and the J gene lost 3 bases, with 10 bases spanning the gap. The CDR3 DNA reads as TGTGCCAGCAGTTTATTTCCTCCTGGTGGGGCCAACGTCCTGACTTTC. This codes for CASSLFPPGGANVLTF.

In the case of this clonotype: At one end, the junction sequence differs from germline, possibly due to a read error. This rearrangement joins TRBV4-2 to TRBJ2-7; D gene uncertain. CDR1 and CDR2 (germline): LGHNA, YNFKEQ. This CDR3 spans 17 amino acids. CDR3 residues: CASSQDPSVVWSYERYF. CDR3 nucleotides: TGTGCCAGCAGCCAAGATCCCAGCGTTGTGTGGAGTTACGAGCGGTACTTC.

The chain has TRBV5-1 and TRBJ2-1; D remains ambiguous. CDR1 is SGHRS and CDR2 is YFSETQ in the germline V gene. CDR3 size: 13 residues. V gave up 4 bases and J gave up 4 bases, with 9 bases separating them. DNA for the CDR3: TGCGCCAGCAGCGCGACCGATTACAATGAGCAGTTCTTC. Translated, it gives CASSATDYNEQFF. Together with reference TRBV5-1 and TRBJ2-1, the CDR3 gives the full variable domain: KAGVTQTPRYLIKTRGQQVTLSCSPISGHRSVSWYQQTPGQGLQFLFEYFSETQRNKGNFPGRFSGRQFSNSRSEMNVSTLELGDSALYLCASSATDYNEQFFGPGTRLTVL.

This clonotype appeared many times. This chain uses TRBV5-5 with TRBJ1-5; D might be TRBD1 (5 bases). Germline lookup yields CDR1 SGHKS and CDR2 YYEKEE (reference sequence). Trimming stripped 4 bases from V and 7 bases from J, with 9 bases between. The CDR3 runs to 12 residues. The CDR3 region has the DNA TGTGCCAGCAGCAGGGGTGGCCAGCCCCAGCATTTT. Translated, it gives CASSRGGQPQHF.

This sequence joins TRBV12-3 or TRBV12-4 and TRBJ1-1; D remains unclear. Trimming took 3 bases from V and 4 from J, leaving 12 bases between them. CDR3 length: 14 residues. This CDR3 is CASSFGQVFTEAFF. The CDR3 DNA is TGTGCCAGCAGTTTCGGGCAGGTTTTCACTGAAGCTTTCTTT.

The chain combines TRBV7-9 with TRBJ2-7, with 15 bases that match TRBD2. This CDR3 has 15 amino acids. Trimming took 3 bases from V and 5 from J; bases not matched to a gene: 2. Germline-derived CDR1 and CDR2 are SEHNR and FQNEAQ (reference sequence). The CDR3 is CASSFRTSGRDEQYF. The CDR3 region has the DNA TGTGCCAGCAGCTTCCGGACTAGCGGGAGGGACGAGCAGTACTTC.

The chain is built from TRBV12-3 or TRBV12-4 and TRBJ2-1; TRBD2 agrees at 12 bases. J gave up 3 bases and V 7 bases, and 4 bases lay outside the gene matches. This CDR3 comprises 15 residues. For the CDR3, the DNA is TGTGCCAGCATCCCGGGACTAGCGGGCTACAATGAGCAGTTCTTC. It specifies CASIPGLAGYNEQFF.

The chain carries TRBV27 and TRBJ2-7; D gene unclear. V dropped 0 bases and J dropped 3 bases, with 6 bases sitting between them. CDR1 MNHEY and CDR2 SMNVEV come from the germline V gene (reference sequence). The CDR3 has 13 amino acids. The CDR3 sequence: CASSLSYGYEQYF. CDR3 DNA sequence: TGTGCCAGCAGTTTATCGTACGGCTACGAGCAGTACTTC.

This rearrangement joins TRBV5-6 to TRBJ2-1; 8 nucleotides align to TRBD2. Germline CDR1 reads SGHDT; CDR2 reads YYEEEE. J was trimmed by 2 bases and V by 3 bases; bases with no gene match: 10. The CDR3 is 17 amino acids. The CDR3 spells CASSYASGLGPYNEQFF. The CDR3 bases are TGTGCCAGCAGCTACGCTAGCGGGCTAGGCCCCTACAATGAGCAGTTCTTC. Looking up the rest from reference TRBV5-6 and TRBJ2-1 gives the full variable domain: DAGVTQSPTHLIKTRGQQVTLRCSPKSGHDTVSWYQQALGQGPQFIFQYYEEEERQRGNFPDRFSGHQFPNYSSELNVNALLLGDSALYLCASSYASGLGPYNEQFFGPGTRLTVL.

The sample holds a few counts of this clonotype. V gene TRBV12-3 or TRBV12-4 combines with J gene TRBJ2-1; 10 bases match TRBD1. The trim removed 1 base at V and 6 bases at J, leaving 3 bases unmatched. This CDR3 spans 15 amino acids. CDR3 nucleotide sequence: TGTGCCAGCAGTTTAGGACAGGGGGCGCTCAATGAGCAGTTCTTC. Protein sequence: CASSLGQGALNEQFF.

A few counts support this clonotype. The chain employs TRBV7-6 and TRBJ1-3; unclear D gene. The CDR3 runs 13 residues. The ends were cut back, 4 bases at V and 0 bases at J, with 4 bases in the middle. Germline V lookup: CDR1 SGHVS, CDR2 FNYEAQ. The CDR3 region has the DNA TGTGCCAGCAGCTCACTCTCTGGAAACACCATATATTTT. Amino acids: CASSSLSGNTIYF.

The table lists this clonotype with many counts. The genes are TRBV12-3 or TRBV12-4 and TRBJ1-2; the D gene is possibly TRBD1 (6 bases). Trimming stripped 4 bases from V and 2 bases from J, with 11 bases between. The CDR3 spans 14 residues. This chain's CDR3 is CASSSTGMNYGYTF. The CDR3 nucleotides read TGTGCCAGCAGTTCGACAGGCATGAACTATGGCTACACCTTC.